A single sample is the source of the 20 T cell receptor beta chains below, sequenced in a study of PD-1 blockade in classical Hodgkin lymphoma. In every patient, relapse followed autologous stem cell transplantation, while exposure to brentuximab vedotin differed. The protocol was immunoSEQ multiplex PCR, while the TCRdb copy is restricted to in-frame clones and leaves out a portion. The sample gives about 36,000 clones, roughly three quarters of which show up once; roughly 13% is in the top ten. The material sequenced was peripheral blood mononuclear cells (PBMCs), taken before the second cycle of nivolumab. Receptors were obtained from a human donor with classical Hodgkin lymphoma.

The J gene is TRBJ1-2, the V gene TRBV4-3; possibly TRBD1 for D (6 bases). Looked up from germline, CDR1 is LGHNA and CDR2 is YSLEER. V lost 0 bases and J 1 base, leaving 12 bases between the germline ends. The CDR3 sequence is 16 residues long. The chain's CDR3 is CASSQDYPGHNYGYTF. CDR3 nucleotides: TGCGCCAGCAGCCAAGATTACCCGGGACATAACTATGGCTACACCTTC.

This sequence joins TRBV10-3 and TRBJ1-5, with unresolved D. Trimming stripped 8 bases from V and 4 bases from J, with 15 bases between. Germline assignment: CDR1 ENHRY and CDR2 SYGVKD. The CDR3 runs 14 residues. This CDR3 is CAIAHGPGNQPQHF. The CDR3 DNA sequence: TGTGCCATCGCCCATGGGCCGGGAAATCAGCCCCAGCATTTT.

There are a few counts of this clone. The rearrangement links TRBV5-1 to TRBJ2-3, with TRBD1 as a possible D gene (6 bases). The CDR3 runs to 14 residues. In germline, CDR1 is SGHRS, CDR2 YFSETQ. The V end was cut by 3 bases, the J end by 2 bases, with 10 bases between. The CDR3, as DNA: TGCGCCAGCAGCTCAGGACAGATCACAGATACGCAGTATTTT. Its translation: CASSSGQITDTQYF.

This clone was counted only a few times. Additional DNA sequences in this sample encode the identical CDR3. The chain employs TRBV9 and TRBJ1-1; D remains unclear. CDR3 size: 14 residues. Germline CDR1 is SGDLS and CDR2 is YYNGEE. V dropped 0 bases and J dropped 1 base, with 7 bases sitting between them. In nucleotides, the CDR3 is TGTGCCAGCAGCGTAGAAGGTAGGAACACTGAAGCTTTCTTT. It yields the protein CASSVEGRNTEAFF. The full variable domain, in which reference TRBV9 and TRBJ1-1 provide the parts outside the CDR3, is DSGVTQTPKHLITATGQRVTLRCSPRSGDLSVYWYQQSLDQGLQFLIQYYNGEERAKGNILERFSAQQFPDLHSELNLSSLELGDSALYFCASSVEGRNTEAFFGQGTRLTVV.

This chain connects TRBV27 to TRBJ1-4, with 12 nucleotides matching TRBD1. CDR1 is MNHEY, CDR2 SMNVEV, per germline (reference sequence). The V segment lost 3 bases and the J segment 4 bases; nucleotides outside the gene matches: 3. The CDR3 consists of 16 residues. DNA for the CDR3: TGTGCCAGCAGTTTTGGGACAGGGGGCCTTAATGAAAAACTGTTTTTT. It codes for CASSFGTGGLNEKLFF.

The chain combines TRBV9 with TRBJ2-3; perhaps TRBD2 as D (6 bases). Trimming shortened V by 0 bases and J by 4 bases, and 12 bases separated the two germline ends. The CDR3 contains 15 residues. From germline, CDR1 is SGDLS and CDR2 YYNGEE. Written as DNA, the CDR3 is TGTGCCAGCAGCGTAGGGTCGTGGGAGGCAGATACGCAGTATTTT. As protein: CASSVGSWEADTQYF.

The genes are TRBV18 and TRBJ1-1, with TRBD1 identical over 7 bases. The CDR3 has 15 amino acids. With V trimmed by 2 bases and J by 6 bases, 9 bases remained unmatched. CDR1 and CDR2 (germline): KGHSH, LQKENI. CDR3 sequence reads: CASSPRAAGQSEAFF. The DNA for the CDR3 is TGTGCCAGCTCACCAAGGGCGGCGGGACAGTCTGAAGCTTTCTTT. Supplemented by reference TRBV18 and TRBJ1-1, the full variable domain reads NAGVMQNPRHLVRRRGQEARLRCSPMKGHSHVYWYRQLPEEGLKFMVYLQKENIIDESGMPKERFSAEFPKEGPSILRIQQVVRGDSAAYFCASSPRAAGQSEAFFGQGTRLTVV.

The chain couples TRBV4-1 to TRBJ1-6; D is possibly TRBD1 (5 bases). With 0 bases removed from V and 5 bases from J, the gap between germline ends came to 11 bases. There are 16 residues in the CDR3. Germline V lookup: CDR1 MGHRA, CDR2 YSYEKL. CDR3 residues: CASSQDLTENNSPLHF. The CDR3 DNA follows: TGCGCCAGCAGCCAAGATCTGACAGAAAATAATTCACCCCTCCACTTT.

The chain has TRBV10-3 and TRBJ2-7; TRBD1 matches at 12 bases. The germline gives CDR1 ENHRY, CDR2 SYGVKD. CDR3 size: 14 residues. The ends lost 11 bases at V and 6 bases at J; junction bases unmatched: 11. The CDR3 nucleotides read TGTGCCGCCACTCCGGGACAGGGGGCCTCCGAGCAGTACTTC. It is translated as CAATPGQGASEQYF.

This sequence joins TRBV6-6 and TRBJ1-5; 9 positions agree with TRBD1. The CDR3 consists of 15 residues. The ends lost 6 bases at V and 6 bases at J; junction bases unmatched: 9. Germline-derived CDR1 and CDR2 are MNHNY and SVGAGI (reference sequence). CDR3 in DNA: TGTGCCAGCAGCTCCTTTGGGACAGGGAGTCAGCCCCAGCATTTT. Encoded protein: CASSSFGTGSQPQHF.

The chain recombines TRBV29-1 with TRBJ1-2; D not resolved. Deletions cut 4 bases from V and 5 bases from J, with 20 bases between. Germline lookup yields CDR1 SQVTM and CDR2 ANQGSEA. This CDR3 has 15 residues. CDR3 nucleotide sequence: TGCAGCGTTGTGGCATCAGGCGGGAAAGGGTATGGCTACACCTTC. Amino acids: CSVVASGGKGYGYTF.

This clone has a single count. J is TRBJ1-1 and V is TRBV4-3; D remains unclear. V was clipped by 4 bases and J by 6 bases, with 24 bases between them. The CDR3 is made up of 17 amino acids. Germline V gives CDR1 LGHNA, CDR2 YSLEER. CDR3 amino acids: CASSPAGYLKRGAEAFF. The CDR3 region has the DNA TGCGCCAGCAGCCCTGCGGGGTATCTAAAAAGAGGCGCTGAAGCTTTCTTT.

The genes are TRBV7-9 and TRBJ2-1, with 7 nucleotides matching TRBD1. This CDR3 has 14 amino acids. The ends lost 3 bases at V and 8 bases at J; junction bases unmatched: 7. Germline V gene lookup returns CDR1 SEHNR and CDR2 FQNEAQ (reference sequence). The CDR3 is CASSFDRAPDEQFF. DNA of the CDR3: TGTGCCAGCAGCTTCGACAGGGCACCTGATGAGCAGTTCTTC.

This clone has just a few counts. This sequence joins TRBV5-1 and TRBJ2-2; D might be TRBD1 (6 bases). The CDR3 runs to 17 residues. CDR1 is SGHRS, CDR2 YFSETQ, per germline. V gave up 3 bases and J gave up 7 bases, with 22 bases separating them. The CDR3 sequence: CASSSEKRRQDVGELFF. For the CDR3, the DNA is TGCGCCAGCAGCTCCGAAAAACGAAGACAGGACGTCGGGGAGCTGTTTTTT.

The chain couples TRBV5-1 to TRBJ2-3; tentative D call: TRBD2 (6 bases). Trimming took 4 bases from V and 2 from J, leaving 14 bases between them. The CDR3 contains 15 residues. CDR1 is SGHRS and CDR2 is YFSETQ in the germline V gene. The chain's CDR3 is CASSVGGEFTDTQYF. The CDR3 DNA is TGCGCCAGCAGCGTCGGGGGAGAGTTCACAGATACGCAGTATTTT.

The genes are TRBV5-1 and TRBJ2-1; D possibly corresponds to TRBD2 (5 bases). Trimming left V 0 bases short and J 7 bases short, with 11 bases between. This CDR3 region has 14 residues. CDR1 is SGHRS, CDR2 YFSETQ, per germline. The CDR3: CASSLVLAVNEQFF. CDR3 coding DNA: TGCGCCAGCAGCTTGGTGCTAGCAGTGAATGAGCAGTTCTTC.

The chain couples TRBV5-1 to TRBJ2-1; D uncertain. Trimming pared 0 bases from V and 0 bases from J, leaving 16 bases between. The CDR3 contains 18 residues. The germline V gene has CDR1 SGHRS and CDR2 YFSETQ. The CDR3 DNA reads TGCGCCAGCAGCTTGGTCTTGGCGCCGACAAGCTCCTACAATGAGCAGTTCTTC. Amino acid sequence: CASSLVLAPTSSYNEQFF.

V is TRBV19 and J is TRBJ2-7, with 8 bases lining up with TRBD1. V lost 6 bases, J lost 2 bases, and 6 bases stayed unmatched. This CDR3 contains 14 residues. Germline V gives CDR1 LNHDA, CDR2 SQIVND (reference sequence). In DNA form, the CDR3 reads TGTGCCAGTAGCCGGGGGACAGGCCCCTACGAGCAGTACTTC. Encoded protein: CASSRGTGPYEQYF.

This clone rates as medium-sized. CDR3 sequence: CASSLWTSGLIQETQYF. In DNA form, the CDR3 reads TGTGCCAGCAGTTTATGGACTAGCGGATTAATACAAGAGACCCAGTACTTC. The chain carries TRBV28 and TRBJ2-5; TRBD2 aligns across 9 bases. The CDR3 length is 17 residues. Germline CDR1 and CDR2: MDHEN and SYDVKM. After removal of 0 bases from V and 2 bases from J, the junction contained 7 bases not matched to a gene.

The rearrangement uses TRBV7-9 and TRBJ2-5, with 9 bases identical to TRBD1. This CDR3 is 15 amino acids long. V lost 5 bases to trimming and J lost 4 bases; unmatched junction nucleotides: 8. Germline assignment: CDR1 SEHNR and CDR2 FQNEAQ (reference sequence). CDR3 DNA sequence: TGTGCCAGCAGCGCGGGGACAGGGTTGGGAGAGACCCAGTACTTC. Its protein product is CASSAGTGLGETQYF.